Sequencing of this T cell receptor beta chain was carried out in a study of T-cell reconstitution after alpha-beta-depleted transplantation in children. The CDR3 loop spans 15 amino acids. V was trimmed by 3 bases and J by 8 bases, leaving 17 bases between them. The germline CDR1 and CDR2 sequences are LNHNV and YYDKDF (reference sequence). TCRbeta library preparation incorporated unique molecular identifiers. TCRdb reprocessed the PCR reads via MiXCR and lists one record per CDR3 protein. The sample holds hundreds of thousands of distinct CDR3 sequences; 16% are singletons and the top ten take under 1.2%.

The specimen comprised PBMCs from the stem cell graft donor, sampled from the stem cell graft. This TCR was recovered from a human donor who donated a stem cell graft to a child with acute myeloid leukemia. The chain links TRBV15 to TRBJ1-5, with D possibly matching TRBD1 (5 bases). The chain's CDR3 is CATSSDGTVSEPQHF. For the CDR3, the DNA is TGTGCCACCAGCAGCGATGGGACTGTCTCGGAGCCCCAGCATTTT. The variable domain in full, completed from reference TRBV15 and TRBJ1-5, reads DAMVIQNPRYQVTQFGKPVTLSCSQTLNHNVMYWYQQKSSQAPKLLFHYYDKDFNNEADTPDNFQSRRPNTSFCFLDIRSPGLGDTAMYLCATSSDGTVSEPQHFGDGTRLSIL.